This T cell receptor beta chain was recovered during a study of cytomegalovirus exposure and HLA in healthy donors. General study findings and limits: Researchers counted 150 to 200 TCR beta chains as cytomegalovirus-associated.

In the PCR, 60 Vbeta and 13 Jbeta primers were used. The repertoire was sequenced with immunoSEQ multiplex PCR; TCRdb's copy has only in-frame clones and lacks some. The table has some 150,000 clones, around 77% seen once. Participants comprised healthy donors of bone marrow. As regards this clone: The target antigen is unknown.

The receptor comes from a man aged 30 to 45 in good health and CMV-seropositive. Sequencing was done on a sample of PBMCs.

The CDR3 coding sequence is TGTGCCAGCAGCCCACCTAGCGGGGGCGATTGGGGCAATGAGCAGTTCTTC. Translation gives CASSPPSGGDWGNEQFF. The chain couples TRBV5-4 to TRBJ2-1, with TRBD2 matching 10 bases. Germline CDR1 reads SGHNT; CDR2 reads YYREEE (reference sequence). J was trimmed by 6 bases and V by 4 bases; bases with no gene match: 13. The CDR3 has 17 residues.